This T cell receptor (beta chain) is from a study of OX40 agonist ivuxolimab in advanced cancers. Turning to the study itself: A diagnosis of hepatocellular carcinoma, melanoma, renal cell or head and neck cancer was present in dose-escalation patients. Points from the study as a whole: The study observed clonal expansion of CD4+ and CD8+ blood T cells by week 6 at 0.1 to 3.0 mg/kg. There were, on average, more expanded clones in CD8+ T cells than in CD4+.

The method was immunoSEQ multiplex PCR; TCRdb's version includes in-frame clones alone and lacks a portion of them. The sample includes tens of thousands of clones, approximately 91% seen only once; the top ten take about 0.35%. The ends lost 1 base at V and 7 bases at J; junction bases unmatched: 7. The CDR3 is 16 amino acids. Germline V CDR1 and CDR2: KGHSH, LQKENI. Regarding this clone: The antigen remains undetermined.

Material: CD4+ or CD8+ T cells sorted from blood, obtained in a trial of the OX40 agonist ivuxolimab. V is TRBV18 and J is TRBJ2-1; 10 nucleotides match TRBD2. The receptor was isolated from an adult with an advanced solid tumor such as melanoma, head and neck, liver or kidney cancer. CDR3 nucleotides: TGTGCCAGCTCACCACAAGCTACTAGCGGGACTAATGAGCAGTTCTTC. It yields the protein CASSPQATSGTNEQFF.